Below are 24 T cell receptor beta chains sequenced from a single sample in a study of T cell repertoires in cytomegalovirus infection. What these receptors recognize is not known. Each CDR3 protein gets one entry after TCRdb re-called the reads with MiXCR. The sample includes about 310,000 distinct CDR3 sequences, roughly 25% of them seen just once. Source: cultured PBMCs, taken from culture after CMV antigen stimulation. The receptors come from a human donor in good health (CMV status not recorded). Some clones in this sample may be carry-over from other donors' samples.

J is TRBJ1-1 and V is TRBV29-1; D is perhaps TRBD1 (6 bases). Germline CDR1 is SQVTM and CDR2 is ANQGSEA. There are 14 residues in the CDR3. The ends were cut back, 3 bases at V and 0 bases at J, with 11 bases in the middle. CDR3 sequence: CSVDPRGLNTEAFF. In nucleotides, the CDR3 is TGCAGCGTTGACCCCAGGGGCCTGAACACTGAAGCTTTCTTT.

This sequence joins TRBV20-1 and TRBJ2-1; tentative D call: TRBD2 (6 bases). The CDR3 runs to 13 residues. V dropped 7 bases and J dropped 3 bases, with 13 bases sitting between them. Germline CDR1 and CDR2: DFQATT and SNEGSKA (reference sequence). CDR3 loop: CSVRDSDYNEQFF. The CDR3 bases are TGCAGTGTTAGGGACTCCGACTACAATGAGCAGTTCTTC.

The rearrangement joins TRBV7-2 to TRBJ2-5, with D perhaps TRBD2 (5 bases). CDR3 length: 15 residues. Germline V gene lookup returns CDR1 SGHTA and CDR2 FQGNSA. V dropped 4 bases and J dropped 4 bases, with 16 bases sitting between them. The CDR3 DNA sequence: TGTGCCAGCAGCTCCCGGGCGGGCTTAGGAGAGACCCAGTACTTC. As protein: CASSSRAGLGETQYF.

The CDR3 bases are TGCGCCAGCAGCCAAGACACACTTACCTACGAGCAGTACTTC. Translation: CASSQDTLTYEQYF. This sequence joins TRBV4-3 and TRBJ2-7; no definite D call. V gave up 0 bases and J gave up 2 bases, with 8 bases separating them. CDR1 is LGHNA, CDR2 YSLEER, per germline. The CDR3 contains 14 residues.

This chain links TRBV7-4 with TRBJ2-1; D is possibly TRBD2 (6 bases). The CDR3 runs 15 residues. CDR1 is SGHVT, CDR2 SQSDAQ, per germline. V was trimmed by 4 bases and J by 9 bases, leaving 19 bases between them. CDR3 protein: CASSSGITSFGEQFF. Written as DNA, the CDR3 is TGTGCCAGCAGCTCCGGCATAACTAGCTTCGGTGAGCAGTTCTTC.

This clonotype was observed at least ten times. The genes are TRBV5-4 and TRBJ2-1; 10 positions agree with TRBD2. This CDR3 is built from 19 residues. V was clipped by 4 bases and J by 2 bases; unmatched bases: 15. Germline CDR1 and CDR2: SGHNT and YYREEE (reference sequence). The CDR3 protein is CASSPGPAGGGKAYNEQFF. The CDR3 DNA sequence: TGTGCCAGCAGCCCCGGACCAGCGGGAGGGGGAAAGGCCTACAATGAGCAGTTCTTC.

V and J are TRBV20-1 and TRBJ2-2, with TRBD2 matching 9 bases. The CDR3 has 15 residues. Germline-derived CDR1 and CDR2 are DFQATT and SNEGSKA (reference sequence). Losses at the gene ends were 0 bases for V and 3 bases for J; bases not matched to a gene: 2. In DNA, the CDR3 is TGCAGTGCTAGAGACCTAGCGGGGTACACCGGGGAGCTGTTTTTT. Protein sequence: CSARDLAGYTGELFF.

This clonotype showed up just a few times. CDR3 sequence reads: CASSYVGGVQFF. CDR3 nucleotide sequence: TGTGCCAGCAGTTACGTCGGGGGGGTGCAGTTCTTC. The chain carries TRBV6-2 or TRBV6-3 and TRBJ2-1; TRBD2 matches 8 bases. The CDR3 contains 12 residues. Germline CDR1 reads MNHEY; CDR2 reads SVGEGT. J was trimmed by 12 bases and V by 2 bases; bases with no gene match: 3.

This clonotype turned up a few times. The rearrangement uses TRBV2 and TRBJ2-3, with TRBD2 identical over 7 bases. The V and J ends lost 8 bases and 1 base, in that order; junction bases with no gene match: 9. Per germline, CDR1 SNHLY and CDR2 FYNNEI. The CDR3 totals 15 residues. CDR3 bases: TGTGCCAGCCGCCTCGCTAGCGGAGGCACAGATACGCAGTATTTT. Translated: CASRLASGGTDTQYF.

The rearrangement uses TRBV7-9 and TRBJ2-1; TRBD1 is a possible D gene (7 bases). Between the trimmed V and J ends, which lost 6 bases and 8 bases, there was a span of 20 bases. Germline V gives CDR1 SEHNR, CDR2 FQNEAQ (reference sequence). This CDR3 contains 15 residues. As DNA, the CDR3 is TGTGCCAGCAGTCCGGAGGGGGCCCGTGGGTATGAGCAGTTCTTC. Its protein is CASSPEGARGYEQFF. Based on the CDR3 plus reference TRBV7-9 and TRBJ2-1, the full variable domain is DTGVSQNPRHKITKRGQNVTFRCDPISEHNRLYWYRQTLGQGPEFLTYFQNEAQLEKSRLLSDRFSAERPKGSFSTLEIQRTEQGDSAMYLCASSPEGARGYEQFFGPGTRLTVL.

The chain joins TRBV10-3 to TRBJ1-2, with 7 positions matching TRBD1. This CDR3 has 16 residues. Trimming cost V 2 bases and J 4 bases; bases outside gene matches: 10. The germline V gene has CDR1 ENHRY and CDR2 SYGVKD. The CDR3 DNA sequence: TGTGCCATCAGTGAGACAAGAACAGGGGTAGGCTATGGCTACACCTTC. Amino acid sequence: CAISETRTGVGYGYTF.

This clonotype was seen more than once but under ten times. The rearrangement joins TRBV20-1 to TRBJ2-1; D is possibly TRBD2 (5 bases). Looked up from germline, CDR1 is DFQATT and CDR2 is SNEGSKA (reference sequence). V lost 1 base to trimming and J lost 0 bases, with 10 bases between them. This CDR3 comprises 15 residues. The chain's CDR3 is CSARGIASSYNEQFF. DNA for the CDR3: TGCAGTGCTAGAGGAATAGCGAGCTCCTACAATGAGCAGTTCTTC.

The chain carries TRBV7-2 and TRBJ2-5, with no clear D. Germline V gives CDR1 SGHTA, CDR2 FQGNSA. This CDR3 has 13 residues. V lost 6 bases to trimming and J lost 5 bases, with 13 bases between them. CDR3 region: CASRQGLLETQYF. The CDR3 DNA sequence: TGTGCCAGCAGACAAGGGTTATTGGAGACCCAGTACTTC.

A note on this clonotype: This may be a read error, as it is one base from a much larger clone. The chain uses TRBV5-4 and TRBJ1-4; 7 bases are a match to TRBD1. Germline V CDR1 and CDR2: SGHNT, YYREEE (reference sequence). V was clipped by 4 bases and J by 5 bases; unmatched bases: 5. There are 14 residues in the CDR3. The CDR3 DNA is TGTGCCAGCAGCCCGGGACAGCAAAATGAAAAACTGTTTTTT. This encodes CASSPGQQNEKLFF.

This clonotype was picked up a small number of times. The chain employs TRBV19 and TRBJ2-1; either TRBD1 or TRBD2 may supply D (6 bases each). The CDR3 spans 12 residues. The germline CDR1 and CDR2 sequences are LNHDA and SQIVND (reference sequence). Trimming took off 5 bases at V and 7 bases at J, with 9 bases between the two ends. CDR3 bases: TGTGCCAGTAGTGGGGGGCAAAATGAGCAGTTCTTC. Its translation: CASSGGQNEQFF.

This rearrangement joins TRBV7-2 to TRBJ2-1; 8 bases are shared with TRBD2. Trimming at V came to 1 base and at J to 10 bases, leaving 15 bases not matched to a gene. Germline V gene lookup returns CDR1 SGHTA and CDR2 FQGNSA. The CDR3 runs to 17 residues. In nucleotides, the CDR3 is TGTGCCAGCAGCTTAGTCGGGGTGCTAGCGGGCCGTGGGGAGCAGTTCTTC. This encodes CASSLVGVLAGRGEQFF.

The gene calls are TRBV5-1 and TRBJ2-2; the D is unclear. V was trimmed by 4 bases and J by 0 bases, leaving 7 bases between them. CDR3 length: 14 amino acids. Germline-derived CDR1 and CDR2 are SGHRS and YFSETQ. The CDR3 DNA sequence: TGCGCCAGCAGCCGTGACACGAACACCGGGGAGCTGTTTTTT. Translation gives CASSRDTNTGELFF.

The J gene is TRBJ2-3, the V gene TRBV19; 13 bases fit TRBD2. This CDR3 spans 19 amino acids. Germline loops: CDR1 LNHDA, CDR2 SQIVND (reference sequence). V trimming: 7 bases; J trimming: 0 bases; junction bases outside the gene matches: 13. The CDR3 nucleotides are TGTGCCAGTACCGTCGGGAGGACTAGCGGGAGCACTAGCACAGATACGCAGTATTTT. It codes for CASTVGRTSGSTSTDTQYF.

This clonotype was seen only a few times. The chain links TRBV6-5 to TRBJ1-3; D remains ambiguous. V was trimmed by 6 bases and J by 0 bases, leaving 15 bases between them. The CDR3 is 16 residues long. Germline V lookup: CDR1 MNHEY, CDR2 SVGAGI. The CDR3 DNA follows: TGTGCCAGCAGCCGCCAAGAATCCAGCTCTGGAAACACCATATATTTT. It encodes CASSRQESSSGNTIYF.

This clonotype appeared a few times. The chain employs TRBV27 and TRBJ2-5, with 8 bases matching TRBD1. V shed 9 bases and J 4 bases; nucleotides not matched to a gene: 13. CDR1 is MNHEY and CDR2 is SMNVEV in the germline V gene (reference sequence). The CDR3 sequence is 15 residues long. The CDR3 bases are TGTGCCAGTACGTCGTTTTTCACAGGGGGAGAGACCCAGTACTTC. Residues: CASTSFFTGGETQYF.

This clonotype was observed once. V gene TRBV20-1 combines with J gene TRBJ2-7; TRBD1 is a possible D gene (6 bases). The CDR3 is made up of 14 amino acids. Per the germline V gene, CDR1 is DFQATT and CDR2 is SNEGSKA (reference sequence). Trimming removed 6 bases at V and 1 base at J, with 16 bases between. The CDR3 nucleotides read TGCAGTGCCGTGGCCCGGGACAAGTCCTACGAGCAGTACTTC. Protein sequence: CSAVARDKSYEQYF.

There are many counts of this clonotype. The genes are TRBV7-8 and TRBJ2-1; TRBD2 is a possible D gene (5 bases). This CDR3 spans 15 amino acids. CDR1 and CDR2 (germline): SGHVS, FQNEAQ. The V end was cut by 5 bases, the J end by 10 bases, with 21 bases between. The CDR3 sequence is CASSTGTGGPLEQFF. The DNA for the CDR3 is TGTGCCAGCAGCACGGGAACGGGTGGGCCCCTAGAGCAGTTCTTC.

This clonotype was seen a few times. CDR3 loop: CASSLVIGGEQFF. Written as DNA, the CDR3 is TGTGCCAGCAGCTTAGTTATTGGGGGTGAGCAGTTCTTC. The rearrangement uses TRBV7-9 and TRBJ2-1; D tentatively reads TRBD1 or TRBD2 (5 bases each). Trimming took off 1 base at V and 9 bases at J, with 10 bases between the two ends. The germline CDR1 and CDR2 sequences are SEHNR and FQNEAQ (reference sequence). This CDR3 region has 13 residues.

In regard to this clonotype: Possible read error: a much larger clone is one base away. The CDR3 loop reads CANLPMNTEAFF. The CDR3 nucleotides are TGTGCCAACCTCCCGATGAACACTGAAGCTTTCTTT. The chain couples TRBV7-2 to TRBJ1-1; D ambiguous. The CDR3 is made up of 12 amino acids. Trimming removed 10 bases from V and 0 bases from J, with 9 bases in between. The germline CDR1 and CDR2 sequences are SGHTA and FQGNSA.